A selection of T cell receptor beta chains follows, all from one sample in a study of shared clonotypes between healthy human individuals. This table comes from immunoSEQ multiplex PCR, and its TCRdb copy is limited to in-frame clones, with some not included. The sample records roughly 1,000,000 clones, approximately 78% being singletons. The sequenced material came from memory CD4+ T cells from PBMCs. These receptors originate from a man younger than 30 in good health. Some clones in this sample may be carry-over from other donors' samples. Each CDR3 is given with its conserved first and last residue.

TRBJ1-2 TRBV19 CASNSLHYGYTF
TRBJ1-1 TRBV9 CASSVVTENTEAFF
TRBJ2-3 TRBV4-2 CASSQGGHTSSTDTQYF
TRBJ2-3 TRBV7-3 CASSYLRGSGDTQYF
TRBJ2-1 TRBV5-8 CASSRLKAYNEQFF
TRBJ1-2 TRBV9 CASSVDAGDGYTF
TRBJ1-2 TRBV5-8 CASSLWTGGIGYTF
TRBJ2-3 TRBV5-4 CASRVTSSTDTQYF
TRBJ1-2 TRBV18 CASSPGDGYGYTF
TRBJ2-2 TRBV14 CASSQQLGSTGELFF
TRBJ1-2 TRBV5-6 CASSLRSDANYGYTF
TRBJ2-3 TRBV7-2 CASSFLAGVTDTQYF
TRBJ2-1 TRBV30 CAWSPPFDGNEQFF
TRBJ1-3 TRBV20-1 CSASFGNTIYF
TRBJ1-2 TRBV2 CASSETGANYGYTF
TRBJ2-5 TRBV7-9 CASSQTGAGGAETQYF
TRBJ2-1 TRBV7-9 CASSSEVGDHTYNEQFF
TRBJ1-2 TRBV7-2 CASSLTSRDAGYTF